These T cell receptor beta chains were read from a single sample in a study of T cell changes during pregnancy in multiple sclerosis. Method: immunoSEQ multiplex PCR; TCRdb's copy keeps in-frame clones and lacks some. The sample holds roughly 50,000 clones, 91% seen once. The source material was peripheral blood, sampled after pregnancy. The receptors were gathered from a female donor in good health, enrolled as a control in a pregnancy study. The conserved cysteine and the conserved F or W are not part of the CDR3 here. Each record gives: V gene, clone size, J gene, CDR3 protein. Rows give clone size only sometimes, using once, few, many, or a class for an expanded clone.

>TRBV5-1|-|TRBJ2-2
ASGGLAGMDGELF
>TRBV11-2|-|TRBJ1-4
ASSLDLAGNEKLF
>TRBV19|once|TRBJ1-2
ASRIELGQRTAGYT
>TRBV5-4|-|TRBJ2-5
ASGRAQETQY
>TRBV11-3|-|TRBJ1-1
ASSASGPGGEAF
>TRBV19|-|TRBJ2-7
ASSLSLAGTGITEQY
>TRBV7-2|-|TRBJ2-7
ASSLAGQGASYEQY
>TRBV30|-|TRBJ1-2
AWSSGQGGGYT
>TRBV7-2|once|TRBJ1-4
ASSHLRRGAANEKLF
>TRBV18|once|TRBJ1-3
ASSSRGGRGPGNTIY
>TRBV19|-|TRBJ2-1
ASSILLAGRSYNEQF
>TRBV18|few|TRBJ1-1
ASSPGLGETEAF
>TRBV4-1|-|TRBJ2-7
ASSQGQGAEEQY
>TRBV15|-|TRBJ2-5
ATSARQGTASTQY
>TRBV27|-|TRBJ1-3
ASSPNPPSTGKIGNTIY
>TRBV19|-|TRBJ1-1
ASTGHGTAAPNTEAF
>TRBV7-2|-|TRBJ2-1
ASSLASTSGGYNEQF
>TRBV5-5|few|TRBJ1-2
ASSMDRDGYT
>TRBV21-1|-|TRBJ2-6
ASSRGANRVYSGANVLT
>TRBV6-1|-|TRBJ1-5
ASRGPGGGNQPQH
>TRBV5-4|-|TRBJ1-2
ASSFQGGNYGYT
>TRBV5-4|-|TRBJ2-7
ASSSSVGRLYEQY
>TRBV6-6|-|TRBJ2-7
ASSKQRGTASYEQY
>TRBV18|-|TRBJ1-1
ASSHGQLNTEAF
>TRBV4-1|-|TRBJ1-4
ASSQRDRDNEKLF
>TRBV6-6|few|TRBJ2-7
ASSYGLADSYEQY
>TRBV9|-|TRBJ2-7
ASSSGQGTSHEQY
>TRBV29-1|-|TRBJ2-1
SVALELFSYNEQF
>TRBV27|-|TRBJ1-2
ASSLSRRNYGYT
>TRBV5-1|-|TRBJ2-3
ASSPSTSGVPTDTQY
>TRBV5-1|-|TRBJ2-2
ASSLTGVTGELF
>TRBV18|-|TRBJ2-2
ASSADRLNTGELF
>TRBV4-1|-|TRBJ2-1
ASSQEAGGPINEQF
>TRBV6-4|-|TRBJ2-1
ASSVGTGTLIHNEQF
>TRBV6-5|-|TRBJ1-2
ASSYTLLGYSYGYT
>TRBV7-2|-|TRBJ1-6
ASSVDRENSPLH
>TRBV5-1|once|TRBJ1-4
ASSLLGQTNEKLF
>TRBV10-3|-|TRBJ1-2
AISGVAGQSYGYT
>TRBV18|-|TRBJ2-7
ASSPFVDRGDEQY
>TRBV6-4|medium-sized|TRBJ2-3
ASSEPGGADTQY
>TRBV5-1|-|TRBJ2-7
ASSRTGDSYEQY
>TRBV28|-|TRBJ2-3
ASSFPFNLDGGRTDTQY
>TRBV18|-|TRBJ2-7
ASSYAGAEFYEQY
>TRBV6-6|-|TRBJ1-2
ASILTTGAHGYT
>TRBV28|-|TRBJ1-2
ASSFKYGYT
>TRBV5-1|-|TRBJ2-2
ASMRETNTGELF
>TRBV7-9|-|TRBJ1-1
ASSLKPGANTEAF
>TRBV5-1|-|TRBJ2-2
ASERTGETGELF
>TRBV5-1|-|TRBJ1-4
ASSSESNPGKLF
>TRBV29-1|once|TRBJ1-1
SVHSGTGVVGYTEAF
>TRBV10-1|-|TRBJ2-3
ASSRDRGLGDTQY
>TRBV7-8|-|TRBJ1-1
ASSAKGGTYTEAF
>TRBV9|once|TRBJ1-1
ASSSVINRRGTEAF
>TRBV6-5|-|TRBJ1-6
AARWSLNSPLH
>TRBV11-3|-|TRBJ2-2
ASSLETLRGIPGELF
>TRBV20-1|-|TRBJ1-2
SARDGVGYT
>TRBV18|-|TRBJ2-1
ASSRPGLAGGPGEQF
>TRBV12-5|-|TRBJ1-3
ASAGTGPFSGNTIY
>TRBV6-5|-|TRBJ1-2
ASSYSGGQGYT